These 12 T cell receptor beta chains share one sample of origin, sequenced in a study of glioma-infiltrating T cells after dendritic cell vaccination. Method: immunoSEQ multiplex PCR; TCRdb's copy keeps in-frame clones and lacks some. The sample contains around 100,000 clones, more than 80% of which appear only once. Material: blood, obtained before dendritic cell vaccination. The receptors here all came from a human donor with glioblastoma.

The gene calls are TRBV4-1 and TRBJ1-1, with 10 bases lining up with TRBD1. This CDR3 is built from 15 residues. V trimming: 11 bases; J trimming: 5 bases; junction bases outside the gene matches: 14. Looked up from germline, CDR1 is MGHRA and CDR2 is YSYEKL. This CDR3 reads CAVNYQGQGKTEAFF. CDR3 sequence (DNA): TGCGCCGTCAATTATCAGGGACAGGGGAAGACTGAAGCTTTCTTT.

The chain joins TRBV19 to TRBJ2-7; TRBD1 matches at 7 bases. Germline V gene data show CDR1 as LNHDA and CDR2 as SQIVND (reference sequence). There are 15 residues in the CDR3. With V trimmed by 4 bases and J by 0 bases, 6 bases remained unmatched. Here the CDR3 reads CASSNPGQSSYEQYF. In DNA form, the CDR3 reads TGTGCCAGTAGTAACCCGGGACAGAGCTCCTACGAGCAGTACTTC.

The chain links TRBV29-1 to TRBJ2-5; D perhaps matches TRBD2 (5 bases). Between the trimmed V and J ends, which lost 5 bases and 6 bases, there was a span of 16 bases. The CDR3 spans 13 residues. Germline-derived CDR1 and CDR2 are SQVTM and ANQGSEA. Here the CDR3 DNA reads TGCAGCGTTCAAGCGGTCCTCCTTCAGACCCAGTACTTC. It yields the protein CSVQAVLLQTQYF.

V usage is TRBV14 and J usage is TRBJ1-1; 7 bases map to TRBD1. The CDR3 has 18 residues. Unmatched junction bases numbered 12, after V lost 1 base and J lost 1 base. Germline V gives CDR1 SGHDN, CDR2 FVKESK. DNA for the CDR3: TGTGCCAGCAGCCAAGTCGTCCGGGACAGTTGGAGGAACACTGAAGCTTTCTTT. Translating gives CASSQVVRDSWRNTEAFF.

This rearrangement joins TRBV4-2 to TRBJ2-7, with TRBD2 matching 14 bases. This CDR3 has 15 residues. CDR1 and CDR2 from the germline V gene are LGHNA and YNFKEQ. With V trimmed by 0 bases and J by 11 bases, 6 bases remained unmatched. CDR3 nucleotide sequence: TGTGCCAGCAGCCAAGATGCGACTAGCGGGGGGGGGAAGTACTTC. This translates into CASSQDATSGGGKYF.

This chain joins TRBV7-3 and TRBJ2-3; 8 bases line up with TRBD2. V trimming: 2 bases; J trimming: 1 base; junction bases outside the gene matches: 8. This CDR3 is 17 amino acids long. From germline, CDR1 is SGHTA and CDR2 FQGTGA. This CDR3 is CASSLAGLRGGTDTQYF. The CDR3 nucleotides are TGTGCCAGCAGCTTAGCTGGATTGCGGGGGGGCACAGATACGCAGTATTTT.

This CDR3 is CASSQARGQGGQKQYF. The CDR3 DNA is TGTGCCAGCAGCCAAGCTCGCGGACAGGGGGGTCAAAAGCAGTACTTC. The chain carries TRBV4-2 and TRBJ2-7; the match to TRBD1 covers 10 bases. Germline CDR1 is LGHNA and CDR2 is YNFKEQ. This CDR3 is 16 amino acids long. Trimming removed 1 base from V and 8 bases from J; junction bases left unmatched: 11.

The chain recombines TRBV4-3 with TRBJ2-3; 8 positions match TRBD2. Trimming took 1 base from V and 2 from J; bases not matched to a gene: 5. Germline V gene lookup returns CDR1 LGHNA and CDR2 YSLEER. The CDR3 length is 16 residues. CDR3 sequence: CASSQGTSRFTDTQYF. The CDR3 nucleotides are TGCGCCAGCAGCCAAGGGACTAGCCGGTTCACAGATACGCAGTATTTT.

The chain is built from TRBV7-9 and TRBJ1-5, with D maybe TRBD1 (5 bases). The CDR3 covers 17 residues. Deletions cut 5 bases from V and 0 bases from J, with 17 bases between. Germline V gene sequence: CDR1 SEHNR, CDR2 FQNEAQ (reference sequence). The CDR3 nucleotides read TGTGCCAGCAGCCGAGAGGCGTGGGGGGATAGCAATCAGCCCCAGCATTTT. Encoded protein: CASSREAWGDSNQPQHF.

The chain carries TRBV19 and TRBJ1-2, with 8 nucleotides matching TRBD1. Germline CDR1 LNHDA, CDR2 SQIVND (reference sequence). Trimming removed 8 bases from V and 4 bases from J; junction bases left unmatched: 6. This CDR3 has 13 amino acids. The CDR3 loop is CASRQDRVYGYTF. The CDR3 DNA reads TGTGCCAGTCGGCAGGACAGGGTCTATGGCTACACCTTC.

The rearrangement uses TRBV5-1 and TRBJ2-7; D may be TRBD2 (6 bases). The CDR3 loop spans 13 amino acids. Per the germline V gene, CDR1 is SGHRS and CDR2 is YFSETQ. V lost 5 bases, J lost 6 bases, and 15 bases lay in between. DNA of the CDR3: TGCGCCAGCAGGGGGGACGGGGGTTCCGAGCAGTACTTC. As protein: CASRGDGGSEQYF.

This sequence joins TRBV11-2 and TRBJ1-1; perhaps TRBD1 as D (5 bases). Germline V gene data show CDR1 as SGHAT and CDR2 as FQNNGV. Trimming pared 5 bases from V and 8 bases from J, leaving 12 bases between. The CDR3 extends over 12 amino acids. CDR3 sequence: CASSVNRPEAFF. CDR3 coding DNA: TGTGCCAGCAGCGTCAACAGGCCCGAAGCTTTCTTT.